This note documents a single T cell receptor beta chain sequence. TCRdb's table, derived via immunoSEQ multiplex PCR, lists solely in-frame clones and lacks some. The sample has 170,000 or so clones, more than 90% seen once. These data are taken from a study of control samples from healthy donors and cancer patients. This CDR3 contains 15 residues. The junction had 6 bases not matched to a gene; V was cut back by 5 bases and J by 5 bases. Germline V gene sequence: CDR1 SGHTA, CDR2 FQGNSA. The sequenced sample was blood. The receptor's source is a woman in her thirties or forties in good health. The chain uses TRBV7-2 and TRBJ2-7; 13 positions match TRBD2. The CDR3 DNA follows: TGTGCCAGCAGCGTTACTAGCGGGGGGGCTAACGAGCAGTACTTC. This gives the protein CASSVTSGGANEQYF.